A selection of T cell receptor beta chains follows, all from one sample in a study of blood T cell repertoires in COVID-19. Profiled with immunoSEQ multiplex PCR; TCRdb holds only in-frame clones, not every one. The table records 350,000 to 550,000 clones, about 90% of them present only once. Sequenced input: PBMCs or T cells enriched from blood (not recorded which). The receptor set was obtained from a woman aged 18-29 years with acute COVID-19. Each CDR3 is given with its conserved first and last residue. D genes are given only for firm matches. The size field is filled for only some rows; it gives once, few, many or a size class.

16	TRBV9	.	TRBJ1-2	.	CASSAPQGETNYGYTF	TGTGCCAGCAGCGCCCCACAGGGAGAAACTAACTATGGCTACACCTTC
13	TRBV29-1	.	TRBJ2-1	TRBD1	CSVDRGRGDEQFF	TGCAGCGTTGACAGGGGGCGTGGGGATGAGCAGTTCTTC
17	TRBV4-3	.	TRBJ2-2	TRBD2	CASSQGLAGGNTGELFF	TGCGCCAGCAGCCAAGGACTAGCGGGAGGGAACACCGGGGAGCTGTTTTTT
12	TRBV10-2	once	TRBJ2-7	.	CATTPSKNEQYF	TGCGCCACCACACCTAGCAAGAACGAGCAGTACTTC
20	TRBV27	.	TRBJ2-2	TRBD2	CASSLDPPTPGLAHTGELFF	TGTGCCAGCAGTCTCGACCCTCCTACCCCGGGACTAGCACACACCGGGGAGCTGTTTTTT
14	TRBV7-9	.	TRBJ2-5	.	CASSPRGSYGTQYF	TGTGCCAGCAGCCCCCGGGGGAGTTACGGGACCCAGTACTTC
13	TRBV19	.	TRBJ2-2	.	CASRGHFSGELFF	TGTGCCAGTAGGGGACACTTCTCCGGGGAGCTGTTTTTT
16	TRBV9	.	TRBJ2-1	TRBD1	CASSSGGGFPYNEQFF	TGTGCCAGCAGCTCAGGGGGCGGGTTTCCTTACAATGAGCAGTTCTTC
14	TRBV5-1	once	TRBJ1-2	TRBD1	CASSSGDSAYGYTF	TGCGCCAGCAGCTCCGGGGACAGCGCCTATGGCTACACCTTC
15	TRBV5-4	few	TRBJ2-1	.	CASSLGGQYFNEQFF	TGTGCCAGCAGCTTGGGTGGACAGTACTTCAATGAGCAGTTCTTC
13	TRBV2	few	TRBJ1-1	.	CASSEAGNTEAFF	TGTGCCAGCAGTGAGGCAGGAAACACTGAAGCTTTCTTT
13	TRBV30	few	TRBJ1-5	.	CAYASSSNQPQHF	TGTGCCTACGCCAGTTCCAGCAATCAGCCCCAGCATTTT
17	TRBV18	.	TRBJ1-2	TRBD1	CASSPRNPQGGNYGYTF	TGTGCCAGCTCACCACGGAACCCACAGGGGGGGAACTATGGCTACACCTTC
14	TRBV5-1	few	TRBJ2-3	TRBD1	CASSLATGADTQYF	TGCGCCAGCAGCTTGGCAACAGGGGCAGATACGCAGTATTTT
15	TRBV11-2	.	TRBJ2-1	TRBD2	CASSQRLAGANEQFF	TGTGCCAGCAGCCAGAGACTAGCGGGGGCCAATGAGCAGTTCTTC
16	TRBV6-5	.	TRBJ1-1	.	CASSYSAGYENTEAFF	TGTGCCAGCAGTTACTCGGCAGGATACGAGAACACTGAAGCTTTCTTT
14	TRBV11-3	.	TRBJ2-7	.	CASSLSSGKHEQYF	TGTGCCAGCAGCTTAAGTTCCGGGAAACACGAGCAGTACTTC
16	TRBV19	.	TRBJ2-5	TRBD1	CASSNRDRLLQETQYF	TGTGCCAGTAGTAACCGGGACAGACTCCTCCAAGAGACCCAGTACTTC
13	TRBV12-3/TRBV12-4	.	TRBJ1-2	.	CASSLRQDYGYTF	TGTGCCAGCAGTTTGCGACAGGACTATGGCTACACCTTC
14	TRBV6-5	.	TRBJ1-6	.	CASSYLANNSPLHF	TGTGCCAGCAGTTACCTGGCAAATAATTCACCCCTCCACTTT
16	TRBV5-5	.	TRBJ1-4	TRBD1	CASSLFTGEINEKLFF	TGTGCCAGCAGCCTCTTTACAGGGGAGATTAATGAAAAACTGTTTTTT
16	TRBV7-9	.	TRBJ1-4	TRBD1	CASSSPTGATNEKLFF	TGTGCCAGCAGCTCTCCTACAGGGGCAACTAATGAAAAACTGTTTTTT
17	TRBV19	once	TRBJ1-2	.	CASSIGGDRTPSDGYTF	TGTGCCAGTAGTATAGGGGGGGACCGGACACCCTCCGATGGCTACACCTTC
16	TRBV4-2	.	TRBJ2-5	TRBD2	CASSQESSGGPETQYF	TGTGCCAGCAGCCAAGAATCTAGCGGGGGGCCGGAGACCCAGTACTTC
11	TRBV29-1	.	TRBJ2-5	.	CSVKQGETQYF	TGCAGCGTTAAACAGGGAGAGACCCAGTACTTC
16	TRBV5-8	.	TRBJ1-2	TRBD1	CASTMTPPDRAYGYTF	TGTGCCAGCACCATGACACCGCCTGACAGGGCCTATGGCTACACCTTC